These 18 T cell receptor beta chains share one sample of origin, sequenced in a study of T cell responses to AZD1222 COVID-19 vaccine. Produced via immunoSEQ multiplex PCR; TCRdb's table is partial and in-frame only. The sample contains some 110,000 clones, about 86% of which appear only once. The material was peripheral blood, obtained 28 days after the second AZD1222 dose. The receptors shown here come from an adult who received the AZD1222 COVID-19 vaccine.

The chain joins TRBV7-3 to TRBJ2-6; D may be TRBD1 (5 bases). Germline lookup yields CDR1 SGHTA and CDR2 FQGTGA. V was cut by 2 bases and J by 2 bases, with 10 bases left in between. The CDR3 is 16 residues long. CDR3 in amino acids: CASSLAARAGANVLTF. As DNA, the CDR3 is TGTGCCAGCAGCTTAGCCGCCAGGGCTGGGGCCAACGTCCTGACTTTC.

The chain recombines TRBV30 with TRBJ1-1; D gene ambiguous. CDR3 size: 12 residues. CDR1 GTSNPN and CDR2 SVGIG come from the germline V gene (reference sequence). Trimming left V 0 bases short and J 7 bases short, with 9 bases between. The CDR3 here is CAWSVVGGEAFF. The CDR3 region has the DNA TGTGCCTGGAGTGTTGTGGGCGGTGAAGCTTTCTTT.

The chain combines TRBV11-1 with TRBJ1-1; D is unclear. Germline V gene data show CDR1 as SGHAT and CDR2 as FQDESV (reference sequence). V dropped 4 bases and J dropped 1 base, with 7 bases sitting between them. CDR3 length equals 13 residues. In nucleotides, the CDR3 is TGTGCCAGCAGCTCCCACACGAACACTGAAGCTTTCTTT. Translated, it gives CASSSHTNTEAFF. Supplemented by reference TRBV11-1 and TRBJ1-1, the full variable domain reads EAEVAQSPRYKITEKSQAVAFWCDPISGHATLYWYRQILGQGPELLVQFQDESVVDDSQLPKDRFSAERLKGVDSTLKIQPAELGDSAMYLCASSSHTNTEAFFGQGTRLTVV.

This rearrangement joins TRBV30 to TRBJ1-2; D unresolved. The V gene lost 4 bases and the J gene lost 0 bases, with 3 bases spanning the gap. Germline V gene sequence: CDR1 GTSNPN, CDR2 SVGIG (reference sequence). The length of the CDR3 is 11 residues. The CDR3 here is CAWTANYGYTF. Written as DNA, the CDR3 is TGTGCCTGGACAGCTAACTATGGCTACACCTTC.

There are a few counts of this clone. The gene calls are TRBV24-1 and TRBJ2-4; 9 bases are shared with TRBD2. CDR1 and CDR2 from the germline V gene are KGHDR and SFDVKD. With V trimmed by 8 bases and J by 2 bases, 9 bases remained unmatched. This CDR3 has 16 residues. The CDR3 sequence: CATITGLAYTKNIQYF. CDR3 nucleotides: TGTGCCACCATAACGGGACTAGCATATACCAAAAACATTCAGTACTTC.

This clone was recorded a few times. The rearrangement joins TRBV7-2 to TRBJ1-1; D is unresolved. Looked up from germline, CDR1 is SGHTA and CDR2 is FQGNSA. Trimming removed 5 bases from V and 5 bases from J, with 15 bases in between. The CDR3 totals 14 residues. The CDR3 loop reads CASSPAEGYTEAFF. The CDR3 bases are TGTGCCAGCAGCCCCGCAGAGGGATATACTGAAGCTTTCTTT. Based on the CDR3 plus reference TRBV7-2 and TRBJ1-1, the full variable domain is GAGVSQSPSNKVTEKGKDVELRCDPISGHTALYWYRQSLGQGLEFLIYFQGNSAPDKSGLPSDRFSAERTGGSVSTLTIQRTQQEDSAVYLCASSPAEGYTEAFFGQGTRLTVV.

The chain's CDR3 is CASSLDSGGNEKLFF. The CDR3 DNA follows: TGCGCCAGCAGCTTGGACAGTGGGGGTAATGAAAAACTGTTTTTT. The genes are TRBV5-1 and TRBJ1-4; D possibly corresponds to TRBD1 (5 bases). The CDR3 extends over 15 amino acids. CDR1 and CDR2 (germline): SGHRS, YFSETQ. The ends were cut back, 0 bases at V and 4 bases at J, with 10 bases in the middle.

The J gene is TRBJ2-3, the V gene TRBV18; 8 nucleotides line up with TRBD1. Per germline, CDR1 KGHSH and CDR2 LQKENI. The CDR3 runs to 16 residues. The V segment lost 4 bases and the J segment 0 bases; nucleotides outside the gene matches: 6. The CDR3 region is CASSLRTGSSTDTQYF. Written as DNA, the CDR3 is TGTGCCAGCTCACTACGGACAGGGTCTAGCACAGATACGCAGTATTTT.

The genes are TRBV5-1 and TRBJ1-5, with D possibly TRBD1 on 5 matching bases. Germline V CDR1 and CDR2: SGHRS, YFSETQ. The CDR3 loop spans 15 amino acids. Trimming removed 0 bases at V and 3 bases at J, with 10 bases between. Here the CDR3 reads CASSLGGYDNQPQHF. The CDR3 DNA follows: TGCGCCAGCAGCTTGGGGGGGTACGACAATCAGCCCCAGCATTTT. Full variable domain (missing parts from reference TRBV5-1 and TRBJ1-5): KAGVTQTPRYLIKTRGQQVTLSCSPISGHRSVSWYQQTPGQGLQFLFEYFSETQRNKGNFPGRFSGRQFSNSRSEMNVSTLELGDSALYLCASSLGGYDNQPQHFGDGTRLSIL.

This chain connects TRBV19 to TRBJ1-2; 8 bases map to TRBD1. The length of the CDR3 is 14 residues. V lost 5 bases to trimming and J lost 7 bases; unmatched junction nucleotides: 9. Per germline, CDR1 LNHDA and CDR2 SQIVND (reference sequence). The CDR3, as DNA: TGTGCCAGTAGTGGAGGTCAGGGGGCAGGTGGCTACACCTTC. It encodes CASSGGQGAGGYTF.

The chain uses TRBV5-8 and TRBJ2-5; weak D call: TRBD2 (6 bases). The CDR3 is made up of 18 amino acids. Germline loops: CDR1 SGHTS, CDR2 YDEGEE. V gave up 4 bases and J gave up 4 bases, with 26 bases separating them. The CDR3 is CASSPLSTSFGAPETQYF. The CDR3 nucleotides are TGTGCCAGCAGCCCATTATCGACTAGTTTCGGAGCCCCAGAGACCCAGTACTTC.

The rearrangement uses TRBV5-1 and TRBJ2-7; unclear D gene. Germline-derived CDR1 and CDR2 are SGHRS and YFSETQ. This CDR3 is built from 13 residues. V was trimmed by 6 bases and J by 2 bases, leaving 12 bases between them. CDR3 bases: TGCGCCAGCACCCCCACCGGCGCCTACGAGCAGTACTTC. Protein: CASTPTGAYEQYF.

The chain links TRBV7-9 to TRBJ2-3; 7 nucleotides match TRBD1. Germline values: CDR1 SEHNR, CDR2 FQNEAQ (reference sequence). V dropped 5 bases and J dropped 5; count of bases not matched to a gene: 10. This CDR3 spans 15 amino acids. The chain's CDR3 is CASSTRTGEIDTQYF. DNA for the CDR3: TGTGCCAGCAGCACCAGGACAGGCGAGATAGATACGCAGTATTTT.

V usage is TRBV20-1 and J usage is TRBJ1-2; D remains unclear. Trimming took off 0 bases at V and 2 bases at J, with 1 base between the two ends. The CDR3 runs to 11 residues. The germline gives CDR1 DFQATT, CDR2 SNEGSKA (reference sequence). CDR3 residues: CSARDNYGYTF. The CDR3 DNA sequence: TGCAGTGCTAGAGACAACTATGGCTACACCTTC.

The rearrangement uses TRBV10-3 and TRBJ1-1; 7 bases map to TRBD1. V shed 6 bases, J shed 0 bases, and the junction held 7 bases outside the gene matches. Germline CDR1 is ENHRY and CDR2 is SYGVKD. The CDR3 runs to 15 residues. CDR3 sequence reads: CAIRPGTVMNTEAFF. In nucleotides, the CDR3 is TGTGCCATCAGACCCGGGACAGTAATGAACACTGAAGCTTTCTTT.

The J gene is TRBJ2-2, the V gene TRBV15; 7 bases are a match to TRBD1. Germline assignment: CDR1 LNHNV and CDR2 YYDKDF (reference sequence). This CDR3 is 14 amino acids long. J was trimmed by 6 bases and V by 5 bases; bases with no gene match: 6. The CDR3 DNA reads as TGTGCCACCAGCCGTCGGACAGGCCCCGGGGAGCTGTTTTTT. This sequence encodes CATSRRTGPGELFF.

The rearrangement joins TRBV5-4 to TRBJ1-3; D is possibly TRBD1 (5 bases). The V gene lost 2 bases and the J gene lost 2 bases, with 8 bases spanning the gap. The CDR3 has 14 amino acids. CDR1 SGHNT and CDR2 YYREEE come from the germline V gene (reference sequence). CDR3 loop: CASSFRGAGNTIYF. The CDR3 nucleotides are TGTGCCAGCAGCTTCAGAGGGGCTGGAAACACCATATATTTT.

This CDR3 is CASSLALANDGTDTQYF. CDR3 coding DNA: TGTGCCAGCAGCTTAGCGCTCGCGAACGATGGCACAGATACGCAGTATTTT. This chain uses TRBV7-2 with TRBJ2-3; no definite D call. CDR1 SGHTA and CDR2 FQGNSA come from the germline V gene. Deletions cut 0 bases from V and 1 base from J, with 14 bases between. This CDR3 has 17 residues.